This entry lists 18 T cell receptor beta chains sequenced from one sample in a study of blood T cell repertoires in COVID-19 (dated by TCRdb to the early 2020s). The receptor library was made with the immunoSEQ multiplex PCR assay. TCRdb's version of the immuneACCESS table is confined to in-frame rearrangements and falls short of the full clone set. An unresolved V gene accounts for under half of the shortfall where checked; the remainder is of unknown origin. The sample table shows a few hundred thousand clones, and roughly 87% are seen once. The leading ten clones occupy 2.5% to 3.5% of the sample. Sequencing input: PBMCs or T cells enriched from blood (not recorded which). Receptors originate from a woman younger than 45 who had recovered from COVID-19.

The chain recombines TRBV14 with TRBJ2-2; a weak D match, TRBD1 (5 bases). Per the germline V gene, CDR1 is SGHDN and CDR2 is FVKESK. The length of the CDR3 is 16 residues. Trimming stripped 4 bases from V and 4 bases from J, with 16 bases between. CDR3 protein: CASSPPGLLGTGELFF. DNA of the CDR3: TGTGCCAGCAGCCCACCAGGGCTCCTCGGCACCGGGGAGCTGTTTTTT.

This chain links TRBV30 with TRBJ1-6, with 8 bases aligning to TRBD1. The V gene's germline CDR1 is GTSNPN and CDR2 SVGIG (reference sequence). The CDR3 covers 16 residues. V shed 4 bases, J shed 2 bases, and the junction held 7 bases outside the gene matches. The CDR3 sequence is CAWNIQGVPYNSPLHF. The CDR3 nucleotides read TGTGCCTGGAATATACAGGGGGTACCCTATAATTCACCCCTCCACTTT.

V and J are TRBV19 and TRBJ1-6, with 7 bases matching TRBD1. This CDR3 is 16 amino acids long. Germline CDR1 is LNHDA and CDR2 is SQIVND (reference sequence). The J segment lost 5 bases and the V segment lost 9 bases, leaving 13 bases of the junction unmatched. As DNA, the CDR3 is TGTGCCAGCGCGACCAGTGAGGACAGGAATAATTCACCCCTCCACTTT. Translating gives CASATSEDRNNSPLHF.

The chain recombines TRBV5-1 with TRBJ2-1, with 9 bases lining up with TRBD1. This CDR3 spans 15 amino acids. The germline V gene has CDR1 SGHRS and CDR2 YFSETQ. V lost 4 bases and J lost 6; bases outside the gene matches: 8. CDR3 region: CASSGPGQGGNEQFF. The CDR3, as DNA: TGCGCCAGCAGCGGTCCGGGACAGGGAGGCAATGAGCAGTTCTTC.

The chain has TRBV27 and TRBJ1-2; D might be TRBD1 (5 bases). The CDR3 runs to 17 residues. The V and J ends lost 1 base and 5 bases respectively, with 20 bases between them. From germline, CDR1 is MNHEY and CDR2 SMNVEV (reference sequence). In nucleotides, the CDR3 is TGTGCCAGCAGTTTATTCGTCCCCGCAGGCGGGGGTTATGGCTACACCTTC. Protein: CASSLFVPAGGGYGYTF.

The CDR3 sequence: CASSLAGDYGYTF. As DNA, the CDR3 is TGTGCCAGCAGCTTGGCAGGGGACTATGGCTACACCTTC. The chain combines TRBV5-5 with TRBJ1-2; D may be TRBD1 (6 bases). Germline loops: CDR1 SGHKS, CDR2 YYEKEE (reference sequence). Trimming took 0 bases from V and 3 from J, leaving 6 bases between them. This CDR3 is built from 13 residues.

CDR3 sequence reads: CTSSQESGGTVPQATDTQYF. The CDR3 nucleotides are TGCACCAGCAGCCAAGAGTCCGGCGGGACCGTCCCCCAGGCCACAGATACGCAGTATTTT. The gene calls are TRBV1 and TRBJ2-3; the table's TRBD2 call for D was not verified on the DNA. TRBV1 is a recognized pseudogene. There are 20 residues in the CDR3.

The CDR3 DNA follows: TGTGCCAGTAGTAGCCGGGACACCAATCAGCCCCAGCATTTT. Protein: CASSSRDTNQPQHF. This chain links TRBV19 with TRBJ1-5; weak D call: TRBD1 (6 bases). Germline lookup yields CDR1 LNHDA and CDR2 SQIVND (reference sequence). CDR3 length: 14 residues. Deletions cut 4 bases from V and 3 bases from J, with 10 bases between.

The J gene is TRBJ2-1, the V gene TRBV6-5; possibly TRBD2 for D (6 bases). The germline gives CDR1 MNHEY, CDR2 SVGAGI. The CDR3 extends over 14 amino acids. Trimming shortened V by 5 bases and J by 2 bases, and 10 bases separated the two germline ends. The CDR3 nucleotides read TGTGCCAGCAGTATGGGACTGGCCTACAATGAGCAGTTCTTC. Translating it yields CASSMGLAYNEQFF.

The CDR3: CASSPLPWTGPNTGELFF. CDR3 DNA sequence: TGCGCCAGCAGCCCCCTTCCTTGGACAGGACCGAACACCGGGGAGCTGTTTTTT. The chain links TRBV4-1 to TRBJ2-2, with 7 bases matching TRBD1. The CDR3 is 18 amino acids. V lost 4 bases, J lost 0 bases, and 11 bases stayed unmatched. Germline V gene data show CDR1 as MGHRA and CDR2 as YSYEKL.

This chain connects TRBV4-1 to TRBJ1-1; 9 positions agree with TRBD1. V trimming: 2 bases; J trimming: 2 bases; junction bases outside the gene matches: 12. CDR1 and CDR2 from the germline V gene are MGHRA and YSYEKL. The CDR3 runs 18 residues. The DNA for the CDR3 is TGCGCCAGCAGCCAACCTCCCGGGACAGGGTGGTCTAACACTGAAGCTTTCTTT. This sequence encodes CASSQPPGTGWSNTEAFF.

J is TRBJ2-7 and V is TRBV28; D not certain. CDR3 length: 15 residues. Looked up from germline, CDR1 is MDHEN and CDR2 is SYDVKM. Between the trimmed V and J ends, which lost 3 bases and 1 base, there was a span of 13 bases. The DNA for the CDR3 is TGTGCCAGCAGTTTTACGGCCTTGAGGTCCTACGAGCAGTACTTC. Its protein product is CASSFTALRSYEQYF.

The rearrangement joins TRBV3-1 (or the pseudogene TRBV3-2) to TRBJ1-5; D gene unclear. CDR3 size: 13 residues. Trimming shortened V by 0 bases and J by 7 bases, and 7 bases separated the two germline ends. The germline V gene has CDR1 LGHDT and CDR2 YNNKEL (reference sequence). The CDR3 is CASSQDVIQPQHF. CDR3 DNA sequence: TGTGCCAGCAGCCAAGATGTTATCCAGCCCCAGCATTTT.

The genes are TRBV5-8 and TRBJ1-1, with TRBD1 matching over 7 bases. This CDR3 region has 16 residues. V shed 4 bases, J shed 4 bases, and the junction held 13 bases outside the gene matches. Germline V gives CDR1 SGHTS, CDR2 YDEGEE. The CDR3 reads CASSLPQGVPSTEAFF. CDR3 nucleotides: TGTGCCAGCAGCCTACCTCAGGGGGTACCTAGCACTGAAGCTTTCTTT. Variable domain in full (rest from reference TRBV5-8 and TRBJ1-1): EAGVTQSPTHLIKTRGQQATLRCSPISGHTSVYWYQQALGLGLQFLLWYDEGEERNRGNFPPRFSGRQFPNYSSELNVNALELEDSALYLCASSLPQGVPSTEAFFGQGTRLTVV.

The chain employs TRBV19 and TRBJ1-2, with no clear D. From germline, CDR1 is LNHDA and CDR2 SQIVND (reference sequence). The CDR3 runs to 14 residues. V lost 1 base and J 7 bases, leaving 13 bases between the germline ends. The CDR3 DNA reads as TGTGCCAGTAGTATAGGAGGCAGAACTTCTGGCTACACCTTC. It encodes CASSIGGRTSGYTF.

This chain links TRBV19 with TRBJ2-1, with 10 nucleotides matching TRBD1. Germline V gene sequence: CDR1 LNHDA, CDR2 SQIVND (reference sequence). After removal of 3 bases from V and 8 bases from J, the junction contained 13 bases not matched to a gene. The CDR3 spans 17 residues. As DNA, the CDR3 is TGTGCCAGTAGTATTGTCTGGGCTGGGGACAGGGGCCATGAGCAGTTCTTC. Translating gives CASSIVWAGDRGHEQFF.

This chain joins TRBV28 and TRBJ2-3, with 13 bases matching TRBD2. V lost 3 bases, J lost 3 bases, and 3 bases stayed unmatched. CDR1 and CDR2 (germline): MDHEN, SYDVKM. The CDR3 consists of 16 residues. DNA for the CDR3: TGTGCCAGCAGTTTTGGACTAGCGGGAGATACAGATACGCAGTATTTT. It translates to CASSFGLAGDTDTQYF.

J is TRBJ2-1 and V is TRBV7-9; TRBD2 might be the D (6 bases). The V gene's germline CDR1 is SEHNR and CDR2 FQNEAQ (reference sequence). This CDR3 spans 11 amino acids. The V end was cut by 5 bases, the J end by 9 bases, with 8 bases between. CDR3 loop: CASSMTSEQFF. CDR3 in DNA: TGTGCCAGCAGCATGACTAGTGAGCAGTTCTTC. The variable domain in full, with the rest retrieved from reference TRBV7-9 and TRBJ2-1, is DTGVSQNPRHKITKRGQNVTFRCDPISEHNRLYWYRQTLGQGPEFLTYFQNEAQLEKSRLLSDRFSAERPKGSFSTLEIQRTEQGDSAMYLCASSMTSEQFFGPGTRLTVL.